The 13 T cell receptor beta chains below all came from one sample that was sequenced in a study of PD-L1 blockade in urothelial cancer. The protocol was immunoSEQ multiplex PCR, while the TCRdb copy is restricted to in-frame clones and leaves out a portion. The sample contains 30,000 to 50,000 clones, around nine tenths of which appear only once. Here the sequenced sample was PBMCs, taken around atezolizumab (anti-PD-L1) treatment. These receptors all come from a man aged 60 to 75 with urothelial cancer.

The chain combines TRBV7-9 with TRBJ1-1; D call uncertain. Trimming took 9 bases from V and 3 from J, leaving 14 bases between them. Germline V lookup: CDR1 SEHNR, CDR2 FQNEAQ (reference sequence). The CDR3 is 13 residues long. The CDR3 loop is CASSREADTEAFF. The CDR3, as DNA: TGTGCCAGTAGCCGGGAGGCGGACACTGAAGCTTTCTTT.

This clone was observed a few times. The DNA of the CDR3 is TGTGCCAGCAGGGCCCAAGAGACCCAGTACTTC. This sequence encodes CASRAQETQYF. This chain links TRBV2 with TRBJ2-5; D is unresolved. Germline V gene lookup returns CDR1 SNHLY and CDR2 FYNNEI. V lost 6 bases and J 1 base, leaving 3 bases between the germline ends. CDR3 length: 11 residues.

The chain combines TRBV11-2 with TRBJ1-1; TRBD1 agrees at 7 bases. CDR3 length: 15 amino acids. Germline CDR1 reads SGHAT; CDR2 reads FQNNGV. After removal of 3 bases from V and 10 bases from J, the junction contained 14 bases not matched to a gene. This CDR3 is CASSFAATGTSRAFF. CDR3 DNA: TGTGCCAGCAGCTTTGCTGCGACAGGGACATCTCGAGCTTTCTTT.

This clone has only one observation. Written as DNA, the CDR3 is TGTGCCAGCAGTGGCGGGGTTCAGGGAAACACCATATATTTT. Translating it yields CASSGGVQGNTIYF. This chain connects TRBV2 to TRBJ1-3; D unresolved. The V end was cut by 4 bases, the J end by 4 bases, with 11 bases between. This CDR3 comprises 14 residues. In germline, CDR1 is SNHLY, CDR2 FYNNEI. The full variable domain, in which reference TRBV2 and TRBJ1-3 provide the parts outside the CDR3, is EPEVTQTPSHQVTQMGQEVILRCVPISNHLYFYWYRQILGQKVEFLVSFYNNEISEKSEIFDDQFSVERPDGSNFTLKIRSTKLEDSAMYFCASSGGVQGNTIYFGEGSWLTVV.

This chain joins TRBV5-5 and TRBJ2-1; 7 bases agree with TRBD2. The CDR3 is made up of 15 amino acids. Per the germline V gene, CDR1 is SGHKS and CDR2 is YYEKEE (reference sequence). Losses at the gene ends were 4 bases for V and 1 base for J; bases not matched to a gene: 5. CDR3 DNA sequence: TGTGCCAGCAGCGACCAGGGACTATCCTACAATGAGCAGTTCTTC. Its protein is CASSDQGLSYNEQFF.

CDR3 DNA: TGTGCCAGCAACGAAACGCAGGTCGTCTTTGGAGAAAAACTGTTTTTT. Its translation is CASNETQVVFGEKLFF. The genes are TRBV11-2 and TRBJ1-4; D call uncertain. The V end lost 7 bases, the J end lost 8 bases, and 23 bases lay between the germline ends. Germline CDR1 is SGHAT and CDR2 is FQNNGV. The CDR3 contains 16 residues.

This sequence joins TRBV5-5 and TRBJ1-5; the D is unclear. V was clipped by 9 bases and J by 4 bases, with 14 bases between them. CDR1 is SGHKS and CDR2 is YYEKEE in the germline V gene (reference sequence). CDR3 length: 13 residues. As DNA, the CDR3 is TGTGCCACCTCGGAGTCGGTAAATCAGCCCCAGCATTTT. Its translation: CATSESVNQPQHF.

V usage is TRBV5-1 and J usage is TRBJ1-6; D remains ambiguous. Germline CDR1 and CDR2: SGHRS and YFSETQ. The CDR3 loop spans 12 amino acids. V dropped 0 bases and J dropped 11 bases, with 6 bases sitting between them. The CDR3 bases are TGCGCCAGCAGCTTGGAGGGAGCACCCCTCCACTTT. It translates to CASSLEGAPLHF.

The J gene is TRBJ2-7, the V gene TRBV7-9, with 13 bases aligning to TRBD2. CDR3 length: 16 amino acids. CDR1 and CDR2 (germline): SEHNR, FQNEAQ (reference sequence). Losses at the gene ends were 5 bases for V and 5 bases for J; bases not matched to a gene: 9. In nucleotides, the CDR3 is TGTGCCAGCAGCATCAGACTAGCGGGAGGAGTGGACGAGCAGTACTTC. This translates into CASSIRLAGGVDEQYF.

This clone was detected only a few times. The chain uses TRBV7-2 and TRBJ2-7, with 7 bases that match TRBD1. There are 15 residues in the CDR3. V lost 6 bases, J lost 2 bases, and 10 bases stayed unmatched. The germline gives CDR1 SGHTA, CDR2 FQGNSA. The CDR3 loop reads CASRQPGTAAYEQYF. The CDR3 DNA is TGTGCCAGCAGACAGCCCGGGACAGCAGCCTACGAGCAGTACTTC.

The DNA of the CDR3 is TGCGCCAGCAGCTTGGGTCCGGAAAGCGGGGGAACAGATACGCAGTATTTT. Translating gives CASSLGPESGGTDTQYF. The chain is built from TRBV5-1 and TRBJ2-3; 8 bases fit TRBD2. V shed 0 bases and J 3 bases; nucleotides not matched to a gene: 9. CDR3 length equals 17 residues. Germline V gene lookup returns CDR1 SGHRS and CDR2 YFSETQ.

The genes are TRBV19 and TRBJ1-5; 7 nucleotides match TRBD1. Germline V gene sequence: CDR1 LNHDA, CDR2 SQIVND (reference sequence). Germline trimming cut 10 bases from V and 6 bases from J; bases unmatched to any gene: 12. This CDR3 contains 14 residues. This CDR3 reads CATRGQAESQPQHF. CDR3 DNA sequence: TGTGCCACCAGAGGACAGGCAGAAAGTCAGCCCCAGCATTTT.

J is TRBJ1-2 and V is TRBV11-2; TRBD1 matches at 8 bases. Germline CDR1 reads SGHAT; CDR2 reads FQNNGV. J gave up 8 bases and V 4 bases, and 12 bases lay outside the gene matches. The CDR3 extends over 15 amino acids. CDR3 region: CASSSTGQGLGGYTF. In DNA, the CDR3 is TGTGCCAGCAGCTCAACAGGACAGGGTTTAGGCGGCTACACCTTC.